This TCR beta chain was sequenced during a study of glioma-infiltrating T cells. Study-wide results and limits: Tissue and blood shared very few CDR3 sequences. Non-neoplastic patients had below-expected tissue-blood divergence, while all gliomas exceeded expectation.

Comments on this clonotype: Its antigen is unknown.

Amplification of TCR alpha and beta CDR3 regions from RNA used iRepertoire nested multiplex PCR. One-step reverse transcription and amplification started from approximately 100-400 ng of tissue mRNA or PBMC total RNA. Via MiXCR, TCRdb re-called the multiplex PCR reads, giving one row per CDR3 protein. The sample has around 140,000 distinct CDR3 sequences; about two fifths are singletons. The CDR3 runs to 14 residues. CDR1 and CDR2 from the germline V gene are SGHAT and FQDESV (reference sequence). The V and J ends lost 2 bases and 5 bases respectively, with 9 bases between them. The receptor's source is a human donor with low-grade glioma or glioblastoma, undergoing nonglioma brain surgery, or in good health (not recorded which). Specimen: glioma tissue, nonneoplastic brain tissue, or PBMCs (not recorded which). The genes are TRBV11-1 and TRBJ2-2; no firm D call. As DNA, the CDR3 is TGTGCCAGCAGCTTATTTTCTCGGACCGGGGAGCTGTTTTTT. This sequence encodes CASSLFSRTGELFF.